The following is a T cell receptor beta chain sequence with its context. The CDR3 runs 15 residues. Per the germline V gene, CDR1 is LGHDT and CDR2 is YNNKEL (reference sequence). V was shortened by 1 base and J by 8 bases, with 18 bases between the two germline ends. In the authors' workflow: Researchers report that nucleated cell counts were estimated from reference gene primer amplification. Clones were sequenced by immunoSEQ multiplex PCR, and TCRdb holds only the in-frame ones, with some missing. Clone size and V and J calls were adopted from that table, with D and trimming inferred from the DNA. In the table there are around 81,000 clones, approximately 86% of which are singletons. This sample was included in a study of blood T cell repertoires in COVID-19. The wider study: From T cells, B-cell-depleted T cells, or PBMCs came the material, which was cDNA or gDNA.

The sequenced material came from peripheral blood. The origin of this receptor is a woman aged 60-75 years with acute or convalescent COVID-19. The chain is built from TRBV3-1 (or the pseudogene TRBV3-2) and TRBJ2-7; a weak D match, TRBD1 (5 bases). This CDR3 reads CASSQAQGAPTKQYF. The CDR3 region has the DNA TGTGCCAGCAGCCAAGCGCAGGGTGCCCCTACCAAGCAGTACTTC.